These T cell receptor beta chains were read from a single sample in a study of Graves' ophthalmopathy and Graves' hyperthyroidism. TCRdb redid the calling of the multiplex PCR reads with MiXCR, one entry per CDR3 protein. The sample has 400,000 or so distinct CDR3 sequences; about 17% are singletons. The sequenced material came from peripheral blood. These receptors all stem from an adult woman with stable Graves' hyperthyroidism. CDR3s include the opening cysteine and the closing phenylalanine or tryptophan. D genes are given only for firm matches. Only some rows state a clone size, as once, few, many or a class for expanded clones.

d_call	v_call	j_call	clone_size	cdr3_aa	cdr3_nt
-	TRBV28	TRBJ1-1	many	CASTQGRGEAFF	TGTGCCAGCACCCAAGGCAGGGGTGAAGCTTTCTTT
TRBD1	TRBV7-2	TRBJ2-7	many	CASSQQGFSYEQYF	TGTGCCAGCAGCCAACAGGGGTTCTCCTACGAGCAGTACTTC
TRBD2	TRBV6-5	TRBJ2-7	once	CASSYAELAEQYF	TGTGCCAGCAGTTATGCCGAACTAGCGGAGCAGTACTTC
-	TRBV27	TRBJ2-2	many	CASSLSRQIGTGELFF	TGTGCCAGCAGTTTATCCCGACAGATTGGGACCGGGGAGCTGTTTTTT
-	TRBV4-1	TRBJ2-5	many	CASSQGTRGAQSRETQYF	TGCGCCAGCAGCCAGGGAACGCGAGGGGCACAGTCCCGGGAGACCCAGTACTTC
-	TRBV6-1	TRBJ1-2	-	CASKEGGMNGYTF	TGTGCCAGCAAGGAAGGGGGTATGAATGGCTACACCTTC
-	TRBV28	TRBJ2-7	many	CASSLSLRGSYEQYF	TGTGCCAGCAGTTTGAGTCTTCGGGGTTCCTACGAGCAGTACTTC
-	TRBV12-3/TRBV12-4	TRBJ2-7	-	CASSLDMGSYEQYF	TGTGCCAGCAGCTTAGACATGGGCTCCTACGAGCAGTACTTC
-	TRBV20-1	TRBJ1-2	many	CSGGATHYGYTF	TGCAGTGGGGGAGCCACTCATTATGGCTACACCTTC
-	TRBV7-8	TRBJ1-2	-	CASSLEGFNYGYTF	TGTGCCAGCAGCTTAGAGGGATTTAACTATGGCTACACCTTC
TRBD2	TRBV6-1	TRBJ2-5	once	CASSATGTNHLLETQYF	TGTGCCAGCAGTGCAACCGGGACTAATCATTTATTGGAGACCCAGTACTTC
-	TRBV27	TRBJ2-7	many	CASRTSSSSYEQYF	TGTGCCAGCAGAACTAGTTCAAGCTCCTACGAGCAGTACTTC
-	TRBV5-1	TRBJ1-1	many	CASSWGHWDTEAFF	TGCGCCAGCAGCTGGGGACATTGGGACACTGAAGCTTTCTTT
TRBD1	TRBV7-8	TRBJ1-1	many	CASSITGTGVNTEAFF	TGTGCCAGCAGCATAACCGGGACAGGGGTGAACACTGAAGCTTTCTTT
-	TRBV20-1	TRBJ1-1	-	CSARDGGRNTEAFF	TGCAGTGCTAGAGATGGGGGACGGAACACTGAAGCTTTCTTT
TRBD2	TRBV18	TRBJ2-2	-	CASSLAGTTTGELFF	TGTGCCAGCTCGCTAGCGGGGACGACCACCGGGGAGCTGTTTTTT
-	TRBV4-1	TRBJ2-5	few	CASSQLGSQETQYF	TGCGCCAGCAGCCAGTTAGGAAGCCAAGAGACCCAGTACTTC
-	TRBV11-1	TRBJ2-2	few	CASSWPPGGGNTGELFF	TGTGCCAGCAGCTGGCCCCCGGGCGGAGGGAACACCGGGGAGCTGTTTTTT
-	TRBV6-2/TRBV6-3	TRBJ2-7	many	CASSYFAGVNIYEQYF	TGTGCCAGCAGTTACTTTGCAGGGGTGAACATATACGAGCAGTACTTC
-	TRBV6-1	TRBJ1-2	few	CASSEALTELYGYTF	TGTGCCAGCAGTGAAGCGCTGACGGAACTCTATGGCTACACCTTC
-	TRBV9	TRBJ2-2	-	CASSPSQGMIGELFF	TGTGCCAGCAGCCCCAGTCAGGGGATGATCGGGGAGCTATTTTTT
TRBD2	TRBV20-1	TRBJ2-7	-	CSASGAYPYEQYF	TGCAGTGCCAGCGGGGCCTACCCTTACGAGCAGTACTTC
TRBD1	TRBV7-9	TRBJ1-2	many	CASSPPGGLSGYTF	TGTGCCAGCAGCCCCCCAGGGGGGCTCTCTGGCTACACCTTC
-	TRBV4-1	TRBJ2-7	many	CASSHAPQGAYEQYF	TGCGCCAGCAGCCATGCCCCCCAGGGCGCCTACGAGCAGTACTTC
TRBD1	TRBV29-1	TRBJ2-7	many	CSVENTGGLGYEQYF	TGCAGCGTAGAGAATACAGGGGGCCTAGGCTACGAGCAGTACTTC
-	TRBV6-2/TRBV6-3	TRBJ1-5	many	CASRPGHYNQPQHF	TGTGCCAGCAGGCCGGGACACTACAATCAGCCCCAGCATTTT
-	TRBV12-3/TRBV12-4	TRBJ1-2	many	CASSFNRVRSYTF	TGTGCCAGCAGTTTCAACAGGGTGAGAAGCTACACCTTC
TRBD1	TRBV5-6	TRBJ1-6	many	CASSLHRTGRDSPLHF	TGTGCCAGCAGCTTACACCGGACAGGGAGGGATTCACCCCTCCACTTT
TRBD1	TRBV6-5	TRBJ2-7	many	CASSYGSGQGFSYEQYF	TGTGCCAGCAGTTACGGTTCGGGACAGGGATTTTCCTACGAGCAGTACTTC
-	TRBV30	TRBJ2-2	few	CAWSNGVNGELFF	TGTGCCTGGAGTAACGGTGTGAACGGGGAGCTGTTTTTT
-	TRBV5-1	TRBJ1-5	many	CASSPGMNQPQHF	TGCGCCAGCAGTCCGGGGATGAATCAGCCCCAGCATTTT
-	TRBV11-2	TRBJ1-1	many	CASTQGRDTEAFF	TGTGCCAGCACTCAGGGGAGGGACACTGAAGCTTTCTTT
-	TRBV5-1	TRBJ1-1	-	CASSLDPRTEAFF	TGCGCCAGCAGCTTGGACCCGAGGACTGAAGCTTTCTTT
-	TRBV6-4	TRBJ2-2	-	CASSDFVGELCF	TGTGCCAGCAGTGACTTCGTCGGGGAGCTGTGTTTT
-	TRBV6-5	TRBJ2-7	many	CASTYGGGGEQYF	TGTGCCAGCACTTATGGGGGGGGCGGCGAGCAGTACTTC
-	TRBV7-6	TRBJ2-7	-	CASSSRTLGREQYF	TGTGCCAGCAGCTCCCGGACCCTTGGGCGGGAGCAGTACTTC
TRBD1	TRBV5-1	TRBJ1-2	many	CASRPDRNYGYTF	TGCGCCAGCAGGCCGGACAGGAACTATGGCTACACCTTC
-	TRBV24-1	TRBJ2-5	many	CATSDLPRAEGGTQYF	TGTGCCACCAGTGATTTGCCCCGGGCCGAGGGAGGGACCCAGTACTTC
-	TRBV28	TRBJ2-7	many	CASSPGDRTYEQYF	TGTGCCAGCAGCCCCGGCGACCGAACCTACGAGCAGTACTTC
TRBD2	TRBV20-1	TRBJ2-7	-	CSATGTSGSWTSYEQYF	TGCAGTGCTACCGGGACTAGCGGGAGTTGGACATCCTACGAGCAGTACTTC
TRBD2	TRBV7-9	TRBJ2-5	many	CASSPTQREQETQYF	TGTGCCAGCAGCCCTACCCAGCGGGAGCAAGAGACCCAGTACTTC
-	TRBV5-1	TRBJ2-5	-	CASSLGLGGEEETKYF	TGCGCCAGCAGCTTGGGCCTCGGAGGGGAGGAAGAGACCAAGTACTTC
-	TRBV6-5	TRBJ2-7	many	CASSYPDSLSYEQYF	TGTGCCAGCAGTTACCCCGACAGCCTCTCCTACGAGCAGTACTTC
-	TRBV11-2	TRBJ1-1	many	CASSFVQGAEAFF	TGTGCCAGCAGCTTTGTGCAGGGAGCTGAAGCTTTCTTT
TRBD2	TRBV6-2/TRBV6-3	TRBJ2-5	many	CASRGLEVQETQYF	TGTGCCAGCAGGGGACTAGAAGTCCAAGAGACCCAGTACTTC
TRBD2	TRBV6-4	TRBJ2-7	many	CASSQDPGLAGGPSYEQYF	TGTGCCAGCAGCCAGGACCCCGGACTAGCGGGAGGTCCCTCCTACGAGCAGTACTTC
-	TRBV7-2	TRBJ1-3	many	CASSLGRTSGNTIYF	TGTGCCAGCAGCTTAGGGAGGACGTCTGGAAACACCATATATTTT
-	TRBV12-3/TRBV12-4	TRBJ1-2	once	CASSLSERYGYTF	TGTGCCAGCAGTTTATCGGAAAGATATGGCTACACCTTC
TRBD1	TRBV2	TRBJ1-1	many	CASSRTGTRTEAFF	TGTGCCAGCAGTCGGACAGGGACCAGGACTGAAGCTTTCTTT
-	TRBV6-4	TRBJ1-1	many	CASSPYPAGHPNTEAFF	TGTGCCAGCAGCCCCTACCCCGCGGGCCATCCTAACACTGAAGCTTTCTTT
-	TRBV6-5	TRBJ1-2	few	CASSYSGVEWGYTF	TGTGCCAGCAGTTACTCGGGGGTGGAGTGGGGCTACACCTTC
-	TRBV28	TRBJ1-5	many	CASSFEEPLSNQPQHF	TGTGCCAGCAGTTTCGAGGAGCCCCTTAGCAATCAGCCCCAGCATTTT
TRBD1	TRBV6-1	TRBJ1-2	many	CASSVSGQGYGYTF	TGTGCCAGCAGTGTGTCGGGACAGGGATACGGCTACACCTTC
TRBD1	TRBV29-1	TRBJ1-2	many	CSAPEGAGYTF	TGCAGCGCCCCGGAGGGGGCTGGCTACACCTTC
-	TRBV28	TRBJ2-2	many	CASRTDRELFF	TGTGCCAGCAGGACAGACAGGGAGCTGTTTTTT
-	TRBV7-8	TRBJ2-7	many	CASSYLARGSSYEQYF	TGTGCCAGCAGCTACTTAGCGCGGGGTAGCTCCTACGAGCAGTACTTC
-	TRBV13	TRBJ2-2	many	CASSLRTEGRTGELFF	TGTGCCAGCAGCTTAAGGACCGAAGGGCGCACCGGGGAGCTGTTTTTT